Listed below are T cell receptor beta chains from one sample, sequenced in a study of blood T cell dynamics during melanoma immunotherapy. Sequencing was performed with immunoSEQ multiplex PCR; in TCRdb, only in-frame clones are kept and a portion is missing. The sample includes 10,000 to 15,000 clones, around nine tenths of them seen just once. The input for sequencing was blood, taken from a patient treated with checkpoint blockade. The receptor set was obtained from a human donor with melanoma. Each CDR3 is given with its conserved first and last residue. A D gene is named only where the DNA matches it firmly.

d_call: -; cdr3_length: 15; v_call: TRBV5-6; j_call: TRBJ1-2; cdr3_nt: TGTGCCAGCAGCTTCGGGCGGCGGAACATCTATGGCTACACCTTC; cdr3_aa: CASSFGRRNIYGYTF
d_call: TRBD1; cdr3_length: 15; v_call: TRBV7-9; j_call: TRBJ1-1; cdr3_nt: TGTGCCAGCAGCCCGGAACAGGGGCGAGGGACTGAAGCTTTCTTT; cdr3_aa: CASSPEQGRGTEAFF
d_call: -; cdr3_length: 16; v_call: TRBV23-1; j_call: TRBJ2-3; cdr3_nt: TGCGCCAGCAGTCAAATCGTCAGGCTCTGTCCAGATACGCAGTATTTT; cdr3_aa: CASSQIVRLCPDTQYF
d_call: -; cdr3_length: 12; v_call: TRBV28; j_call: TRBJ2-7; cdr3_nt: TGTGCCAGCAGGTCCCTATTGTCCGAGCAGTACTTC; cdr3_aa: CASRSLLSEQYF
d_call: TRBD1; cdr3_length: 18; v_call: TRBV13; j_call: TRBJ2-5; cdr3_nt: TGTGCCAGCAGCTTAGGGTCATTGGGGACAGGGGGCCGGGAGACCCAGTACTTC; cdr3_aa: CASSLGSLGTGGRETQYF
d_call: TRBD2; cdr3_length: 16; v_call: TRBV19; j_call: TRBJ2-1; cdr3_nt: TGTGCCAGTAGTATCCTCGCGGGAGACCCCTTAGGCGAGCAGTTCTTC; cdr3_aa: CASSILAGDPLGEQFF
d_call: TRBD2; cdr3_length: 14; v_call: TRBV11-2; j_call: TRBJ2-1; cdr3_nt: TGTGCCAGCAGCAGGACTAGCGGGAGTCATGAGCAGTTCTTC; cdr3_aa: CASSRTSGSHEQFF
d_call: -; cdr3_length: 17; v_call: TRBV12-2; j_call: TRBJ2-5; cdr3_nt: TGTGCAAGTCGCTTAGCTCGGGGAGGCGCGATACAAGAGACCCAGTACTTC; cdr3_aa: CASRLARGGAIQETQYF
d_call: TRBD1; cdr3_length: 13; v_call: TRBV11-2; j_call: TRBJ1-3; cdr3_nt: TGTGCCAGCAGCTTGGGACAGGGGAACACCATATATTTT; cdr3_aa: CASSLGQGNTIYF
d_call: TRBD2; cdr3_length: 13; v_call: TRBV30; j_call: TRBJ2-7; cdr3_nt: TGTGCCTGGAGTGTAGCGGGACCCTACGAGCAGTACTTC; cdr3_aa: CAWSVAGPYEQYF